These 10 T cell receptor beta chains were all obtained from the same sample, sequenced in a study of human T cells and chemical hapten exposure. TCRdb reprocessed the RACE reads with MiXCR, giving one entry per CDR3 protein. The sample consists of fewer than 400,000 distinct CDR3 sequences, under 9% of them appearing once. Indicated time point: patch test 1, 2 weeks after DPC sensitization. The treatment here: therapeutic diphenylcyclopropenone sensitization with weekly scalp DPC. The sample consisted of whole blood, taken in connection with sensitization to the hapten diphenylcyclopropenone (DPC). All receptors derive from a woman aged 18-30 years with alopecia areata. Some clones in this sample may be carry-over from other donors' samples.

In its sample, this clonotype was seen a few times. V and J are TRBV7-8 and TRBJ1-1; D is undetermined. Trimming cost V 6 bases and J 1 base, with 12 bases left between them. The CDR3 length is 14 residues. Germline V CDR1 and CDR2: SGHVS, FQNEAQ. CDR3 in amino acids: CASRRSFENTEAFF. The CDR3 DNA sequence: TGTGCCAGCAGGCGTAGTTTTGAGAACACTGAAGCTTTCTTT. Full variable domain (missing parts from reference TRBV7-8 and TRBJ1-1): GAGVSQSPRYKVAKRGQDVALRCDPISGHVSLFWYQQALGQGPEFLTYFQNEAQLDKSGLPSDRFFAERPEGSVSTLKIQRTQQEDSAVYLCASRRSFENTEAFFGQGTRLTVV.

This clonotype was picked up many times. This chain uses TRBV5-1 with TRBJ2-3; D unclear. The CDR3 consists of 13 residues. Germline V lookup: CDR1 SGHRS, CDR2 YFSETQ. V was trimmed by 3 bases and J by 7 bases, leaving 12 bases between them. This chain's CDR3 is CASSSERPHTQYF. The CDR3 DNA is TGCGCCAGCAGCTCTGAAAGACCCCATACGCAGTATTTT.

The chain's CDR3 is CASRARGETQYF. The CDR3 nucleotides are TGTGCCAGCAGGGCTAGGGGGGAGACGCAGTATTTT. The gene calls are TRBV27 and TRBJ2-3; TRBD1 or TRBD2 may be the D gene (6 bases each). This CDR3 has 12 residues. Trimming removed 6 bases at V and 9 bases at J, with 13 bases between. Germline V gives CDR1 MNHEY, CDR2 SMNVEV (reference sequence).

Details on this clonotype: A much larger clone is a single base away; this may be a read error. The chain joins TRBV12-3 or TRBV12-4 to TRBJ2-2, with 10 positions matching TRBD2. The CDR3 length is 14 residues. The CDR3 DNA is TGTGCCAGCAGTCCTAGCGGGAGCACCGGGGAGCTGCTTTTT. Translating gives CASSPSGSTGELLF.

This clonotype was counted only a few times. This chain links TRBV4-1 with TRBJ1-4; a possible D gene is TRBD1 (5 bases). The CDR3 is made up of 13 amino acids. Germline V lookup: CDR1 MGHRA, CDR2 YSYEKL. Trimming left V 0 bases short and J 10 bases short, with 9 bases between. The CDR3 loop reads CASSQEGDGKLFF. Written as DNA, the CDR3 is TGCGCCAGCAGCCAAGAAGGGGACGGAAAACTGTTTTTT.

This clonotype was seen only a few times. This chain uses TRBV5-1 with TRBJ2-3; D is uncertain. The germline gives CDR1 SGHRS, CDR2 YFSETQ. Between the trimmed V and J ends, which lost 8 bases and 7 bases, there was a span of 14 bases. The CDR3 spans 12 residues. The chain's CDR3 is CARLPTPYTQYF. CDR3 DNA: TGCGCCAGACTCCCTACTCCCTATACGCAGTATTTT.

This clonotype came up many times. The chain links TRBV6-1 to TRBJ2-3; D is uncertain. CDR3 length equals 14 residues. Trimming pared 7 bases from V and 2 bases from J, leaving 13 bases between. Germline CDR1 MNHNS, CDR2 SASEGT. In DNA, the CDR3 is TGTGCCAGCACCACCCTACCAAACACAGATACGCAGTATTTT. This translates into CASTTLPNTDTQYF.

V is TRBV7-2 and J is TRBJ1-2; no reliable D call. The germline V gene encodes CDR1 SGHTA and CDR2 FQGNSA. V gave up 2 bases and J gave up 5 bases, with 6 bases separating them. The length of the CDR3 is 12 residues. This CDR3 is CASSLMKYGYTF. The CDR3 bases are TGTGCCAGCAGCTTAATGAAATATGGCTACACCTTC.

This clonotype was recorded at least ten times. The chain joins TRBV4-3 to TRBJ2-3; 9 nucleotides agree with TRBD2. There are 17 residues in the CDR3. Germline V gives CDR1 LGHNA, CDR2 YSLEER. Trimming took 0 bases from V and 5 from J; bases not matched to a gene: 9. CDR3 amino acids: CASSQDRGGSGGDTQYF. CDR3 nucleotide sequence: TGCGCCAGCAGCCAAGATAGGGGAGGTAGCGGGGGAGATACGCAGTATTTT.

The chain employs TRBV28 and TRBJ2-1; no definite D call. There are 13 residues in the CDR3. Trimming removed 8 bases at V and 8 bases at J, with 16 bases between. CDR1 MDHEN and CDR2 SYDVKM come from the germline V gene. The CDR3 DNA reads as TGTGCCAGCCTTCAGAGATTAGAAGATGAGCAGTTCTTC. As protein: CASLQRLEDEQFF.